This is a list of T cell receptor beta chains from one sample in a study of T cells in Graves' hyperthyroidism and ophthalmopathy. TCRdb itself ran the multiplex PCR reads through MiXCR, one entry per CDR3 protein. The sample lists 450,000 to 500,000 distinct CDR3 sequences; approximately 23% were seen once. Source material: blood. These receptors were collected from a woman in her 70s with Graves' ophthalmopathy. Both conserved end residues are part of each CDR3. Each record gives: clone size, CDR3 length, D gene, J gene, V gene, CDR3 protein, CDR3 DNA. A D gene is named only where the DNA matches it firmly. The listing skips clone size in some rows; elsewhere it reads once, few, many or a size class.

few,15,TRBD1,TRBJ2-2,TRBV5-4,CASSLGGAGTGELFF,TGTGCCAGCAGCTTAGGGGGCGCCGGCACCGGGGAGCTGTTTTTT
few,14,NA,TRBJ1-1,TRBV6-2/TRBV6-3,CASSYSEGGTEAFF,TGTGCCAGCAGTTACTCGGAGGGGGGGACTGAAGCTTTCTTT
many,12,NA,TRBJ1-4,TRBV2,CASSGGAEKLFF,TGTGCCAGCAGCGGGGGGGCCGAAAAACTGTTTTTT
many,14,NA,TRBJ2-5,TRBV7-6,CASSLVGGQETQYF,TGTGCCAGCAGCTTAGTAGGTGGCCAAGAGACCCAGTACTTC
many,17,NA,TRBJ1-1,TRBV7-6,CASSLNPLGGANTEAFF,TGTGCCAGCAGCTTAAACCCCCTGGGGGGAGCGAACACTGAAGCTTTCTTT
NA,16,NA,TRBJ2-3,TRBV4-2,CASSQDWGLSTDTQYF,TGTGCCAGCAGCCAAGACTGGGGTCTCAGCACAGATACGCAGTATTTT
NA,12,NA,TRBJ2-7,TRBV6-2/TRBV6-3,CANPGVVYEQYF,TGTGCCAACCCAGGGGTAGTGTACGAGCAGTACTTC
few,15,TRBD1,TRBJ1-1,TRBV20-1,CSPRWGTGVNTEAFF,TGCAGTCCTAGGTGGGGGACAGGGGTAAACACTGAAGCTTTCTTT
few,13,NA,TRBJ2-3,TRBV7-3,CASSLSVRDTQYF,TGTGCCAGCAGCTTATCCGTAAGGGATACGCAGTATTTT
NA,15,NA,TRBJ2-3,TRBV7-9,CASSLVLAGPDTQYF,TGTGCCAGCAGCTTAGTCCTAGCTGGCCCAGATACGCAGTATTTT
many,15,TRBD1,TRBJ2-7,TRBV2,CASRGTGLFSYEQYF,TGTGCCAGCAGGGGGACAGGACTATTCTCCTACGAGCAGTACTTC
few,14,NA,TRBJ1-1,TRBV30,CAWSPGPSNTEAFF,TGTGCCTGGAGTCCGGGACCTTCGAACACTGAAGCTTTCTTT
few,16,TRBD2,TRBJ2-5,TRBV29-1,CSVAGLAGPQRETQYF,TGCAGCGTGGCTGGACTAGCGGGACCTCAGAGAGAGACCCAGTACTTC
NA,15,TRBD2,TRBJ2-5,TRBV7-3,CASSPSLAGEETPYF,TGTGCCAGCAGCCCATCACTAGCGGGAGAAGAGACCCCGTACTTC
few,15,TRBD1,TRBJ2-5,TRBV15,CATSRPDRGRKTQYF,TGTGCCACCAGCAGACCGGACAGGGGGCGAAAGACCCAGTACTTC
few,21,TRBD2,TRBJ2-1,TRBV7-8,CASSLVVRASGRAVSYNEQFF,TGTGCCAGCAGCTTAGTGGTGCGGGCTAGCGGGAGGGCCGTCTCCTACAATGAGCAGTTCTTC
many,11,NA,TRBJ1-2,TRBV5-1,CASSDSYGYTF,TGCGCCAGCAGCGACAGCTATGGCTACACCTTC
few,13,NA,TRBJ1-2,TRBV3-1,CASSQDPSYGYTF,TGTGCCAGCAGCCAAGATCCCAGCTATGGCTACACCTTC
few,15,NA,TRBJ1-4,TRBV6-1,CASSPGPALNEKLFF,TGTGCCAGCAGCCCAGGGCCCGCTCTAAATGAAAAACTGTTTTTT
few,14,NA,TRBJ2-7,TRBV4-1,CASSQEDDSYEQYF,TGCGCCAGCAGCCAAGAGGACGACTCCTACGAGCAGTACTTC
few,14,NA,TRBJ2-7,TRBV28,CASSLGGALREQYF,TGTGCCAGCAGTTTAGGGGGTGCCCTCCGCGAGCAGTACTTC
many,12,NA,TRBJ2-1,TRBV7-8,CASSLRTNEQFF,TGTGCCAGCAGCTTAAGGACCAATGAGCAGTTCTTC
few,13,TRBD1,TRBJ1-5,TRBV6-1,CASRTGDLSPQHF,TGTGCCAGCAGAACAGGGGACCTGAGTCCCCAGCATTTT
few,11,TRBD1,TRBJ2-1,TRBV20-1,CSARQGGEQFF,TGCAGTGCACGACAGGGGGGTGAGCAGTTCTTC
many,14,TRBD1,TRBJ2-2,TRBV2,CASRRDRYTGELFF,TGTGCCAGCCGCCGGGACAGGTACACCGGGGAGCTGTTTTTT
NA,16,NA,TRBJ2-2,TRBV28,CASSLPGRGNTGELFF,TGTGCCAGCAGTTTACCAGGCAGGGGGAACACCGGGGAGCTGTTTTTT
few,14,TRBD2,TRBJ2-5,TRBV20-1,CSASTGGPSETQYF,TGCAGTGCTAGTACGGGAGGGCCTTCGGAGACCCAGTACTTC
NA,13,NA,TRBJ2-1,TRBV20-1,CSPDGPRDNEQFF,TGCAGCCCGGACGGTCCGCGCGACAATGAGCAGTTCTTC
NA,14,NA,TRBJ1-4,TRBV28,CASLGQKPNEKLFF,TGTGCCAGTTTAGGACAGAAACCTAATGAAAAACTGTTTTTT
NA,20,NA,TRBJ1-1,TRBV7-3,CASSSTGPDVGVGMNTEAFF,TGTGCCAGCAGCTCCACCGGGCCTGACGTGGGGGTCGGCATGAACACTGAAGCTTTCTTT
NA,14,NA,TRBJ1-6,TRBV3-1,CASSQGQINSPLHF,TGTGCCAGCAGCCAAGGACAGATCAATTCACCCCTCCACTTT
NA,14,TRBD1,TRBJ1-2,TRBV20-1,CSATDVGGAGGYTF,TGCAGTGCTACCGATGTAGGGGGCGCCGGTGGCTACACCTTC
few,11,NA,TRBJ1-1,TRBV29-1,CSDGKNTEAFF,TGCAGCGACGGGAAGAACACTGAAGCTTTCTTT
many,12,NA,TRBJ1-1,TRBV12-3/TRBV12-4,CASSLSLNEAFF,TGTGCCAGCAGTTTGTCTTTAAACGAAGCTTTCTTT
NA,16,NA,TRBJ2-3,TRBV11-2,CAGSSFGGGSTDTQYF,TGTGCCGGCAGCTCCTTCGGGGGTGGGAGCACAGATACGCAGTATTTT
many,13,NA,TRBJ2-3,TRBV27,CASSLRRTDTQYF,TGTGCCAGCAGTTTGAGGAGGACAGATACGCAGTATTTT
few,19,TRBD2,TRBJ2-3,TRBV7-8,CASSQHRLAGGGPRGTQYF,TGTGCCAGCAGCCAGCATCGACTAGCGGGAGGGGGCCCCAGGGGCACGCAGTATTTT
many,13,NA,TRBJ2-3,TRBV7-9,CASSPGRDDTQYF,TGTGCCAGCAGCCCTGGCAGGGATGATACGCAGTATTTT
many,13,NA,TRBJ2-1,TRBV7-9,CASSLRWTVEQFF,TGTGCCAGCAGCTTAAGGTGGACAGTTGAGCAGTTCTTC
many,15,NA,TRBJ2-1,TRBV11-2,CASSRRTTLYDEQFF,TGTGCCAGCAGCCGACGGACTACCCTGTACGATGAGCAGTTCTTC
few,15,NA,TRBJ1-4,TRBV27,CASSSPSRVGEKLFF,TGTGCCAGCAGTTCTCCCTCCAGGGTGGGCGAAAAACTGTTTTTT
few,15,NA,TRBJ1-5,TRBV19,CASSIGGGSNQPQHF,TGTGCCAGTAGTATAGGGGGGGGTTCCAATCAGCCCCAGCATTTT
NA,14,TRBD1,TRBJ1-2,TRBV28,CASSRTGFVYGYTF,TGTGCCAGCAGTCGGACAGGGTTTGTCTATGGCTACACCTTC
few,15,NA,TRBJ1-5,TRBV19,CASSFDAVSNQPQHF,TGTGCCAGTAGTTTTGACGCCGTAAGCAATCAGCCCCAGCATTTT
few,14,TRBD2,TRBJ2-1,TRBV5-4,CASSGGRANNEQFF,TGTGCCAGCTCGGGCGGGAGGGCCAACAATGAGCAGTTCTTC
NA,16,TRBD1,TRBJ1-5,TRBV19,CASSRLGQGPNQPQHF,TGTGCCAGTAGTCGCCTCGGACAGGGTCCCAATCAGCCCCAGCATTTT
NA,12,NA,TRBJ2-7,TRBV28,CATGTAQYEQYF,TGTGCCACCGGGACTGCCCAATACGAGCAGTACTTC
many,14,NA,TRBJ2-7,TRBV7-2,CASSPARTSYEQYF,TGTGCCAGCAGCCCCGCCCGCACCTCCTACGAGCAGTACTTC
many,14,TRBD2,TRBJ2-7,TRBV2,CASRGTSGSYEQYF,TGTGCCAGCAGGGGGACTAGCGGGTCCTACGAGCAGTACTTC
NA,15,NA,TRBJ1-4,TRBV6-1,CASSFTGTANEKLFF,TGTGCCAGCAGTTTCACAGGAACGGCTAATGAAAAACTGTTTTTT
NA,15,TRBD1,TRBJ1-2,TRBV15,CATSRERTGVGGYTF,TGTGCCACCAGCAGAGAGAGGACAGGGGTGGGCGGCTACACCTTC
many,19,NA,TRBJ2-7,TRBV28,CASSPSLFRGREKNYEQYF,TGTGCCAGCAGTCCTTCCCTCTTCAGGGGGCGGGAGAAAAACTACGAGCAGTACTTC
many,15,TRBD1,TRBJ1-5,TRBV25-1,CASSDSDRVMEPQHF,TGTGCCAGCAGTGATTCCGACAGGGTGATGGAGCCCCAGCATTTT
many,12,NA,TRBJ1-2,TRBV28,CASSRDIYGYTF,TGTGCCAGCAGTCGGGACATCTATGGCTACACCTTC